This T cell receptor beta chain appears in the sequencing data of a study of shared clonotypes between healthy human individuals. Unmatched junction bases numbered 10, after V lost 4 bases and J lost 4 bases. CDR1 and CDR2 (germline): MNHNS, SASEGT. This CDR3 is built from 17 residues. Assay: immunoSEQ multiplex PCR; the TCRdb copy retains only in-frame clones and omits some. The table includes 850,000 to 1,200,000 clones, roughly 80% detected once. The TCR originated in a man younger than 35 in good health. Sample: memory CD4+ T cells sorted from blood. The sample's subset: CD45RA-negative fraction. The genes are TRBV6-1 and TRBJ1-5, with 10 bases lining up with TRBD1. The CDR3 region has the DNA TGTGCCAGCAGTGTCGGGACAGGGGTTCTGTCGAATCAGCCCCAGCATTTT. Its protein product is CASSVGTGVLSNQPQHF.